This T cell receptor (beta chain) was retrieved from a study of cytomegalovirus exposure and HLA in healthy donors. Of note for this clone: The antigen is unknown.

The CDR3 has 12 amino acids. Trimming pared 2 bases from V and 8 bases from J, leaving 9 bases between. Per the germline V gene, CDR1 is SGDLS and CDR2 is YYNGEE. Findings and limits, study-wide: In vitro data verified a few CMV-associated chains as specific for CMV antigens.

TCRdb keeps only in-frame clones here, not all; method: immunoSEQ multiplex PCR. The sample shows fewer than 350,000 clones, 70% to 90% of them seen only once. The chain carries TRBV9 and TRBJ2-3; perhaps TRBD2 as D (6 bases). The clonotype was recovered from a woman aged 18-29 years in good health and CMV-seronegative. What was sequenced was PBMCs. CDR3 sequence reads: CASSVLGGTQYF. The CDR3 DNA reads TGTGCCAGCAGCGTCCTGGGGGGTACGCAGTATTTT.